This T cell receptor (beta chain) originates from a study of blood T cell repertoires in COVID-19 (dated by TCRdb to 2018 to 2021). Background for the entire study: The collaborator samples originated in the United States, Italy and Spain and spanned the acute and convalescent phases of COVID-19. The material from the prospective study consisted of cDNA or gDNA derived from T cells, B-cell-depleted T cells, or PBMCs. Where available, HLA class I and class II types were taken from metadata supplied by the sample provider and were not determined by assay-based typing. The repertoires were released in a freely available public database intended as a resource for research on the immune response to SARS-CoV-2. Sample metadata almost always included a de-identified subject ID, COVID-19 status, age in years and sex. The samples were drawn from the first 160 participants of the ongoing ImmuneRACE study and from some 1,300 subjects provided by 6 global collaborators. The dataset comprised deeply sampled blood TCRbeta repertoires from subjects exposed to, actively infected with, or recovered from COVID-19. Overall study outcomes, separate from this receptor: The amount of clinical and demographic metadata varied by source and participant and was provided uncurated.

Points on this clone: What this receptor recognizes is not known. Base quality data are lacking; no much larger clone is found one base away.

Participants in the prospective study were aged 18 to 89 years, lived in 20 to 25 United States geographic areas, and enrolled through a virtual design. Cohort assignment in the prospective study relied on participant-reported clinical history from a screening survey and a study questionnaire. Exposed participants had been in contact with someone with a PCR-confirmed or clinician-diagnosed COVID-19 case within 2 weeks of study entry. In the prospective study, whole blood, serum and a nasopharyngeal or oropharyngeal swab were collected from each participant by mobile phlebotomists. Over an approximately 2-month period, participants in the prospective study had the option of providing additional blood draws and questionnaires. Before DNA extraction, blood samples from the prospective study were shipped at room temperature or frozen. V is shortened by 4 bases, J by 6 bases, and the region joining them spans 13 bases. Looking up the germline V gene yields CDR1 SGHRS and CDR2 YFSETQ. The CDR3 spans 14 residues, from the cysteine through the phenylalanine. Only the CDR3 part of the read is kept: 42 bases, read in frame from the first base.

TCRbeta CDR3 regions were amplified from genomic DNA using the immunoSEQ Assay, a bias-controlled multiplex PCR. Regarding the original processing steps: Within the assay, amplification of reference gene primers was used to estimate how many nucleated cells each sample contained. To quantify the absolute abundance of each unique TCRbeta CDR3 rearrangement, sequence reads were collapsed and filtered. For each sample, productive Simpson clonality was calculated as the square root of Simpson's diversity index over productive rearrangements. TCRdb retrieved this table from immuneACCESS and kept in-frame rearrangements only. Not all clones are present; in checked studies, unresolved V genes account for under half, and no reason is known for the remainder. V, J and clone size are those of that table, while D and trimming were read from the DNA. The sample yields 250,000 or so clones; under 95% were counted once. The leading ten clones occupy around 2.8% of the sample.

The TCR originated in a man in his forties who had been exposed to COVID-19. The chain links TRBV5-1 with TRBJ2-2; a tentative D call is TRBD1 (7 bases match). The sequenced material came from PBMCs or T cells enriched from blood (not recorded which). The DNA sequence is TGCGCCAGCAGCCCCGCGGGGACAGCCGGGGAGCTGTTTTTT. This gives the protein CASSPAGTAGELFF.